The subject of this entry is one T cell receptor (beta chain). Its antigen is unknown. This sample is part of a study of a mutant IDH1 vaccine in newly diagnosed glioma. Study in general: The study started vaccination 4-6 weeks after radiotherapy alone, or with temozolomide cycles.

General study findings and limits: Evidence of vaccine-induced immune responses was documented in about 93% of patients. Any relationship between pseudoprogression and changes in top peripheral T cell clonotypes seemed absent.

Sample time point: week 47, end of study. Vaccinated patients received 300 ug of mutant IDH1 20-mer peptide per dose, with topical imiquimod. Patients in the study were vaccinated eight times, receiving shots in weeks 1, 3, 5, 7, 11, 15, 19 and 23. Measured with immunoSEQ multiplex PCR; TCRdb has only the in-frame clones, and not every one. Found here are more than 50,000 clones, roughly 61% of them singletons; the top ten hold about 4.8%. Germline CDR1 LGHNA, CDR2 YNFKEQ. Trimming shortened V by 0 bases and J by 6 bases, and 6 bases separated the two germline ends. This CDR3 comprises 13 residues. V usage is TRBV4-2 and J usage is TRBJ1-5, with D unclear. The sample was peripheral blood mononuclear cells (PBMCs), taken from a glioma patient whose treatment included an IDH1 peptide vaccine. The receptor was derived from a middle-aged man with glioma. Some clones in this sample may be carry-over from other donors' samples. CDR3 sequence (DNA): TGTGCCAGCAGCCAAGATTCGGGTCAGCCCCAGCATTTT. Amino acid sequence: CASSQDSGQPQHF.